The T cell receptor beta chain described here comes from a study of T cell responses to AZD1222 COVID-19 vaccine. The CDR3 covers 12 residues. The ends were cut back, 1 base at V and 7 bases at J, with 6 bases in the middle. Looked up from germline, CDR1 is SGHRS and CDR2 is YFSETQ. Study-wide findings and caveats: Just a handful of AZD1222 recipients tested seropositive at baseline. Donors in the cohort were predominantly white British and more often female, and clonal diversity was possibly underestimated. The breadth and depth of Spike-specific TCRs increased once two AZD1222 doses had been given.

Measured with immunoSEQ multiplex PCR; TCRdb has only the in-frame clones, and not every one. The table records roughly 120,000 clones, around 88% of them present only once. Comment on this clone: The antigen is unknown.

This clonotype was obtained from an adult who received the AZD1222 COVID-19 vaccine. This material consisted of peripheral blood, taken 28 days after the second AZD1222 dose. The chain uses TRBV5-1 and TRBJ2-1, with D uncertain. CDR3 nucleotide sequence: TGCGCCAGCAGCTTGCAAGTGAATGAGCAGTTCTTC. This encodes CASSLQVNEQFF. Full variable domain (remainder filled in from reference TRBV5-1 and TRBJ2-1): KAGVTQTPRYLIKTRGQQVTLSCSPISGHRSVSWYQQTPGQGLQFLFEYFSETQRNKGNFPGRFSGRQFSNSRSEMNVSTLELGDSALYLCASSLQVNEQFFGPGTRLTVL.